This note documents a single T cell receptor (beta chain) sequence. This sample is part of a study of blood T cell repertoires in COVID-19. In the study overall: The United States, Italy and Spain provided the acute and convalescent COVID-19 samples. Sources were T cells, B-cell-depleted T cells, or PBMCs; the material itself was cDNA or gDNA.

In the study's own analysis: Reference gene primers were amplified, and this amplification served to estimate nucleated cell counts. Measured with immunoSEQ multiplex PCR; TCRdb has only the in-frame clones, and not every one. V and J calls and clone size are those listed in that table; D and trimming were worked out from the DNA. The sample carries about 160,000 clones, approximately 79% recorded once. The TCR was taken from a woman at least 80 years old with acute or convalescent COVID-19. Sequencing was done on a sample of peripheral blood.

In DNA, the CDR3 is TGTGCCAGCAGTTGGGAGACAAGCAATCAGCCCCAGCATTTT. This sequence encodes CASSWETSNQPQHF. This sequence joins TRBV6-6 and TRBJ1-5, with D uncertain. Germline CDR1 and CDR2: MNHNY and SVGAGI (reference sequence). The CDR3 extends over 14 amino acids. Trimming took off 4 bases at V and 1 base at J, with 8 bases between the two ends.